The text below deals with one T cell receptor (beta chain). The data derive from a study of shared clonotypes between healthy human individuals. Deep was the level at which the assay was run. Sequencing used immunoSEQ multiplex PCR; TCRdb keeps in-frame clones, though not all of them. Of roughly 500,000 clones listed, roughly 95% are singletons. Germline lookup yields CDR1 MDHEN and CDR2 SYDVKM. J gave up 6 bases and V 6 bases, and 18 bases lay outside the gene matches. The CDR3 runs to 19 residues. This clonotype originated in a woman between 25 and 40 years old in good health. The rearrangement joins TRBV28 to TRBJ2-3, with 13 bases lining up with TRBD2. The sample taken for sequencing was naive CD4+ T cells sorted from blood. Subset: CD45RA+ positively selected. The CDR3 DNA reads TGTGCCAGCAGACTAGGGACTAGCGGGAACCAAGGGCCGGGGGATACGCAGTATTTT. The encoded protein is CASRLGTSGNQGPGDTQYF.